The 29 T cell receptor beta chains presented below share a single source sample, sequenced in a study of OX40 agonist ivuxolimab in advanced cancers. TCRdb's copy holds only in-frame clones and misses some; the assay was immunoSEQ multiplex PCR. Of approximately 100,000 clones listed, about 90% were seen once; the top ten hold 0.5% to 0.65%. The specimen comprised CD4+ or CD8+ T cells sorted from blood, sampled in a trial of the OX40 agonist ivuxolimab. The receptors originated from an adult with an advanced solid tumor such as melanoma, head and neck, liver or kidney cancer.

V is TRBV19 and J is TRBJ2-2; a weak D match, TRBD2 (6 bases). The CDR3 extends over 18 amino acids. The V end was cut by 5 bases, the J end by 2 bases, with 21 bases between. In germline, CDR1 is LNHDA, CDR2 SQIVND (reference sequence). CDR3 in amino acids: CASSASGGEYANTGELFF. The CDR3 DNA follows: TGTGCCAGTAGTGCCTCGGGCGGGGAATATGCCAACACCGGGGAGCTGTTTTTT.

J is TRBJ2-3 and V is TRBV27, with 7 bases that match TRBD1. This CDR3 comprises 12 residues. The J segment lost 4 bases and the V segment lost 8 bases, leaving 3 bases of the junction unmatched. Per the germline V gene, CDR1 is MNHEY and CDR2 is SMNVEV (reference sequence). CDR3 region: CASRGGADTQYF. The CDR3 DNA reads TGTGCCAGCCGAGGGGGCGCAGATACGCAGTATTTT.

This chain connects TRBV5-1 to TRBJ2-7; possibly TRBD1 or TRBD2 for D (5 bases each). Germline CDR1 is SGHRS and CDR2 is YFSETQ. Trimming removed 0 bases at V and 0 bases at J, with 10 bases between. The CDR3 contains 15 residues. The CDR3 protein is CASSLAGTHSYEQYF. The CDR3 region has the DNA TGCGCCAGCAGCTTGGCAGGGACGCACTCCTACGAGCAGTACTTC.

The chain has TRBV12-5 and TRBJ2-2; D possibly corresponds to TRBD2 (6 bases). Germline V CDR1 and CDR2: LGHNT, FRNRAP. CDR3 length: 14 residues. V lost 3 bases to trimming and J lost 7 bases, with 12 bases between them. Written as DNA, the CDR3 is TGTGCTAGTGGTTTACGGGGGAGTGGCGGGGAGCTGTTTTTT. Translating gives CASGLRGSGGELFF.

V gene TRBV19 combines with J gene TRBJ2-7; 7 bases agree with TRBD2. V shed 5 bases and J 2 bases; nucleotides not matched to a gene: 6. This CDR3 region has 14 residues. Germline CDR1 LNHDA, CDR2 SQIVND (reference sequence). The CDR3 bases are TGTGCCAGTAGTGAGCAGCGGGGAGCCTACGAGCAGTACTTC. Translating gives CASSEQRGAYEQYF.

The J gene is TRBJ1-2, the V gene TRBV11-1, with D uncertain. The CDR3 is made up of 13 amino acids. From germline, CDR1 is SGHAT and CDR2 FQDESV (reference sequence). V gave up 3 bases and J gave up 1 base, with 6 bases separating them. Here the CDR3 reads CASSFADNYGYTF. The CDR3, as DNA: TGTGCCAGCAGCTTCGCGGATAACTATGGCTACACCTTC.

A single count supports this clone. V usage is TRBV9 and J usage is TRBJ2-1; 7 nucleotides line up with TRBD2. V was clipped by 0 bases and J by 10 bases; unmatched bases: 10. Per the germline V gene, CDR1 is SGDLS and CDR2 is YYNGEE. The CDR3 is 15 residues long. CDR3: CASSVGAGVSWEQFF. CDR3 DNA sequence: TGTGCCAGCAGCGTAGGGGCGGGAGTTTCGTGGGAGCAGTTCTTC.

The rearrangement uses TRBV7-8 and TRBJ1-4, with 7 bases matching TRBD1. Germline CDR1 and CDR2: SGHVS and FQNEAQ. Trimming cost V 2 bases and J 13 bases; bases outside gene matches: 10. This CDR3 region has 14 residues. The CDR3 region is CASSLTGVPRRLFF. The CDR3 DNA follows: TGTGCCAGCAGCTTAACAGGGGTGCCCCGTCGACTGTTTTTT.

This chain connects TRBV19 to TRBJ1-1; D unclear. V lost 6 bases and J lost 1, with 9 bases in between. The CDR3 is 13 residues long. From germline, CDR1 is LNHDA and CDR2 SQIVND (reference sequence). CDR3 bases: TGTGCCAGTAGAAAACAGAGGAACACTGAAGCTTTCTTT. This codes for CASRKQRNTEAFF.

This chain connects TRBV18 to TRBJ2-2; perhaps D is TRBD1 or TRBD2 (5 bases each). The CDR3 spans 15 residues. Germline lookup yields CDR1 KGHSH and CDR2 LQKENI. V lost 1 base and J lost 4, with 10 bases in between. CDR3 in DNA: TGTGCCAGCTCACCACGGGACGGTTCCACCGGGGAGCTGTTTTTT. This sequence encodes CASSPRDGSTGELFF.

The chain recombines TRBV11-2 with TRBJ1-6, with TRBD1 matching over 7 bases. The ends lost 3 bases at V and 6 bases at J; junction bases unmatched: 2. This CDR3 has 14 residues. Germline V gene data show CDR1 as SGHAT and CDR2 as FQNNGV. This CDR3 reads CASSFGTVNSPLHF. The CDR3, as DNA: TGTGCCAGCAGCTTCGGGACAGTTAATTCACCCCTCCACTTT.

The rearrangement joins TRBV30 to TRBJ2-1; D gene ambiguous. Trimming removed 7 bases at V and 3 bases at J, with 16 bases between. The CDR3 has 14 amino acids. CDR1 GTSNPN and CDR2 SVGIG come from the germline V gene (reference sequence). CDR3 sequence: CASVFSVLYNEQFF. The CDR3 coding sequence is TGTGCCTCCGTTTTCTCTGTACTCTACAATGAGCAGTTCTTC.

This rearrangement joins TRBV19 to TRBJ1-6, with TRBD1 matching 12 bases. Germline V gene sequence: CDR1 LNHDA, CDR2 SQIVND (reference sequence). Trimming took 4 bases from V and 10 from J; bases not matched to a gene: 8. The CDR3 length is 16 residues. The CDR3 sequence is CASSKGQGAQKSPLHF. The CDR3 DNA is TGTGCCAGTAGTAAGGGACAGGGGGCGCAGAAATCACCCCTCCACTTT. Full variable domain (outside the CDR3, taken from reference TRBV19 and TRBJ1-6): DGGITQSPKYLFRKEGQNVTLSCEQNLNHDAMYWYRQDPGQGLRLIYYSQIVNDFQKGDIAEGYSVSREKKESFPLTVTSAQKNPTAFYLCASSKGQGAQKSPLHFGNGTRLTVT.

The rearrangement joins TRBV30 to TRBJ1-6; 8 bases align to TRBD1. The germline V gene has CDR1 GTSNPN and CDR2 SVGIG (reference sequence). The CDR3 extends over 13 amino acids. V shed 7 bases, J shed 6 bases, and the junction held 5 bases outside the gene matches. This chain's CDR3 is CALSGTGNSPLHF. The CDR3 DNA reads TGTGCCTTATCCGGGACAGGTAATTCACCCCTCCACTTT. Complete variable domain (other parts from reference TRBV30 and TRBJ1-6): SQTIHQWPATLVQPVGSPLSLECTVEGTSNPNLYWYRQAAGRGLQLLFYSVGIGQISSEVPQNLSASRPQDRQFILSSKKLLLSDSGFYLCALSGTGNSPLHFGNGTRLTVT.

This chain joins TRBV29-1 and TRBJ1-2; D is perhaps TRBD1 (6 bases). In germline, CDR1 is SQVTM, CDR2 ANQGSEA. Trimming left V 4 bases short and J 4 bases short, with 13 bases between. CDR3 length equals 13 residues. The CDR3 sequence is CSVVQGWGYGYTF. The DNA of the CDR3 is TGCAGCGTTGTGCAGGGGTGGGGCTATGGCTACACCTTC.

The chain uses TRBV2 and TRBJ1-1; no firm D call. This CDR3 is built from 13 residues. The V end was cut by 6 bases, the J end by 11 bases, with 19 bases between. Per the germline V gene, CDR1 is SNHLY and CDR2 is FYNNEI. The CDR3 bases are TGTGCCAGCAGCGCAGAGGAATGGACGGCGGCTTTCTTT. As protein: CASSAEEWTAAFF.

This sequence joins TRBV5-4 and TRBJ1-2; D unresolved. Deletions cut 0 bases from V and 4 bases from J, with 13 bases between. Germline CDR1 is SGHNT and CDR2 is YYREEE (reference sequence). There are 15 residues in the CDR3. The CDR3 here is CASSLAVTAFYGYTF. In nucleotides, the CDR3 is TGTGCCAGCAGCTTGGCCGTAACAGCATTCTATGGCTACACCTTC.

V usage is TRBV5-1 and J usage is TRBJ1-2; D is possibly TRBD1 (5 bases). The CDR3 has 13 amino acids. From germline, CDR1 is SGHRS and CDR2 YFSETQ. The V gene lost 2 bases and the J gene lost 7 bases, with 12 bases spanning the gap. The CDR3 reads CASSFGRDFGYTF. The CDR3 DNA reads TGCGCCAGCAGCTTCGGCAGGGATTTTGGCTACACCTTC.

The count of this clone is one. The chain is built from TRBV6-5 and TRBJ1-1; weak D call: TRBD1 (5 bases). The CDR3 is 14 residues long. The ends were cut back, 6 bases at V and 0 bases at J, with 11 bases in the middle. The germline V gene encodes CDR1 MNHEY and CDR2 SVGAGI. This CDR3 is CASRGVGMNTEAFF. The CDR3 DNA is TGTGCCAGCAGAGGGGTAGGGATGAACACTGAAGCTTTCTTT.

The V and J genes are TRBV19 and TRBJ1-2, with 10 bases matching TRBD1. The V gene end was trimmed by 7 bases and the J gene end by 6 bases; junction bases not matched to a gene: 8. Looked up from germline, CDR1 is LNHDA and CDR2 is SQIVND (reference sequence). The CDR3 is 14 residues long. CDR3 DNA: TGTGCCAGTACCCCTATCGGGACAGGGGATGGCTACACCTTC. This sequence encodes CASTPIGTGDGYTF.

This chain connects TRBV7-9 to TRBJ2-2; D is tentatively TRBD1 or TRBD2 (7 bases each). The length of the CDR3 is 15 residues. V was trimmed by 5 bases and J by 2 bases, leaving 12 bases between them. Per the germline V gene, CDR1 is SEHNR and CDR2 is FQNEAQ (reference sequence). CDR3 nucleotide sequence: TGTGCCAGCAGCCAGGGGGGACTAAACACCGGGGAGCTGTTTTTT. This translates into CASSQGGLNTGELFF.

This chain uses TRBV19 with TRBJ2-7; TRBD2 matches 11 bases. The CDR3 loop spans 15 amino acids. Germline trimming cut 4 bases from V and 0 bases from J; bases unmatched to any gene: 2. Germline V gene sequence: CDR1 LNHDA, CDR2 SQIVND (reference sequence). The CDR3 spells CASSRTSGLSYEQYF. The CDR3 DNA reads TGTGCCAGTAGTAGGACTAGCGGGCTCTCCTACGAGCAGTACTTC.

CDR3 nucleotides: TGTGCCAGCAGTAAACAGGAGAACTATGGCTACACCTTC. It codes for CASSKQENYGYTF. This chain links TRBV6-1 with TRBJ1-2, with D maybe TRBD1 (5 bases). Germline CDR1 reads MNHNS; CDR2 reads SASEGT. V lost 5 bases and J 2 bases, leaving 9 bases between the germline ends. This CDR3 has 13 amino acids.

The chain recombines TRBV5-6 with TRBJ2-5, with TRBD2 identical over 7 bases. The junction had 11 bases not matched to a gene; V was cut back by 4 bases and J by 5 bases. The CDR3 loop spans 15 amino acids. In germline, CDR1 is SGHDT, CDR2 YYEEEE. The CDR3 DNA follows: TGTGCCAGCAGCGGAACACTAGCGAGTCGGGAGACCCAGTACTTC. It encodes CASSGTLASRETQYF.

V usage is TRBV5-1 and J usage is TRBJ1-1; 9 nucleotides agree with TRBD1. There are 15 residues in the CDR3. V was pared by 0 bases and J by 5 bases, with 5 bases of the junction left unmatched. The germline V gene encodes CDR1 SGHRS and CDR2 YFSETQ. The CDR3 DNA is TGCGCCAGCAGCTTGGCCACAGGGGGCGGTACTGAAGCTTTCTTT. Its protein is CASSLATGGGTEAFF. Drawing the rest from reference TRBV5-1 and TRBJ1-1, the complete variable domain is KAGVTQTPRYLIKTRGQQVTLSCSPISGHRSVSWYQQTPGQGLQFLFEYFSETQRNKGNFPGRFSGRQFSNSRSEMNVSTLELGDSALYLCASSLATGGGTEAFFGQGTRLTVV.

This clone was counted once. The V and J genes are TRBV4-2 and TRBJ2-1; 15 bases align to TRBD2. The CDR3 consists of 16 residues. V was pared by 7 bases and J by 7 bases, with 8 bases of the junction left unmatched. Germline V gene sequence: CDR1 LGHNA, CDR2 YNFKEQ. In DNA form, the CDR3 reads TGTGCCAGCACGCCGGGACTAGCGGGAGGTCGTAATGAGCAGTTCTTC. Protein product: CASTPGLAGGRNEQFF.

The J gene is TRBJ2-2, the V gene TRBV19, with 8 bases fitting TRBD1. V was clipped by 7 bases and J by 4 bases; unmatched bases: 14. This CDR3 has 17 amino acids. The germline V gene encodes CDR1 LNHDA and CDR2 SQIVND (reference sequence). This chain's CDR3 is CASTTIPQGAGTGELFF. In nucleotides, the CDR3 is TGTGCCAGTACCACCATTCCCCAGGGGGCCGGCACCGGGGAGCTGTTTTTT.

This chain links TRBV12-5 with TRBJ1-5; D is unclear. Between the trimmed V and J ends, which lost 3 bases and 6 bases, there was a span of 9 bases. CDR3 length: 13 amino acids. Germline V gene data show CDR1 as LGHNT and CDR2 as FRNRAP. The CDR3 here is CASGFRAGQPQHF. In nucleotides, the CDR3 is TGTGCTAGTGGTTTTAGGGCAGGTCAGCCCCAGCATTTT.

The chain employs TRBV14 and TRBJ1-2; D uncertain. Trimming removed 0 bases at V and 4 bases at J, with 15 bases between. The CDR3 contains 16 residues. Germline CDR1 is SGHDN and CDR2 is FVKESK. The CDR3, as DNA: TGTGCCAGCAGCCAAGAATATGGCAGGAGCTTCTATGGCTACACCTTC. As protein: CASSQEYGRSFYGYTF.